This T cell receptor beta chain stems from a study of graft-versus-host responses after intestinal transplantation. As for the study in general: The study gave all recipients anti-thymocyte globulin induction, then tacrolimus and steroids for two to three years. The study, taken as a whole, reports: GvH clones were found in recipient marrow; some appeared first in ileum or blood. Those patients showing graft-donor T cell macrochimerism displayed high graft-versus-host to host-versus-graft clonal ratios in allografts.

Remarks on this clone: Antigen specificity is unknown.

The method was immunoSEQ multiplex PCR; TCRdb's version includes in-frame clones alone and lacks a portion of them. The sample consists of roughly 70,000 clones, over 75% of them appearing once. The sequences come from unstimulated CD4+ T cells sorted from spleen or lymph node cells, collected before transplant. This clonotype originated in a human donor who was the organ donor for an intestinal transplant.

DNA for the CDR3: TGTGCCAGCTCACCCCGAGGGGGAGCCGATAGCAATCAGCCCCAGCATTTT. Protein product: CASSPRGGADSNQPQHF. V usage is TRBV18 and J usage is TRBJ1-5, with D maybe TRBD1 (6 bases). In germline, CDR1 is KGHSH, CDR2 LQKENI. The V gene lost 3 bases and the J gene lost 0 bases, with 15 bases spanning the gap. The CDR3 consists of 17 residues.